These 8 T cell receptor beta chains came from one sample sequenced in a study of blood T cell repertoires in COVID-19. Assay used: immunoSEQ multiplex PCR; TCRdb lists only in-frame clones, some missing. The repertoire consists of some 40,000 clones, with approximately 85% occurring once and the leading ten covering about 33%. The sample was peripheral blood. Receptor source: a woman of 80 years or more with acute or convalescent COVID-19.

V and J are TRBV15 and TRBJ1-1; D is unresolved. The CDR3 has 13 residues. The V end was cut by 1 base, the J end by 7 bases, with 10 bases between. The germline V gene has CDR1 LNHNV and CDR2 YYDKDF (reference sequence). CDR3 loop: CATSRGAGYEAFF. CDR3 bases: TGTGCCACCAGCAGAGGGGCGGGATATGAAGCTTTCTTT.

The chain employs TRBV4-2 and TRBJ1-3, with 7 positions matching TRBD1. CDR3 size: 17 residues. V lost 4 bases, J lost 0 bases, and 9 bases stayed unmatched. CDR1 LGHNA and CDR2 YNFKEQ come from the germline V gene. The CDR3 spells CASSLTGTVISGNTIYF. DNA for the CDR3: TGTGCCAGCAGCCTCACCGGGACAGTTATCTCTGGAAACACCATATATTTT.

The V and J genes are TRBV27 and TRBJ1-1, with D hard to call. V gave up 6 bases and J gave up 2 bases, with 13 bases separating them. This CDR3 contains 14 residues. Germline V gene lookup returns CDR1 MNHEY and CDR2 SMNVEV (reference sequence). The CDR3 loop is CASRPTPGNTEAFF. In nucleotides, the CDR3 is TGTGCCAGCAGACCCACCCCGGGAAACACTGAAGCTTTCTTT.

The gene calls are TRBV5-5 and TRBJ2-1, with TRBD2 identical over 14 bases. Germline CDR1 SGHKS, CDR2 YYEKEE (reference sequence). V was pared by 5 bases and J by 0 bases, with 4 bases of the junction left unmatched. The CDR3 length is 17 residues. The CDR3, as DNA: TGTGCCAGCAGAATGGGGACTAGCGGGAGCTCCTACAATGAGCAGTTCTTC. The encoded protein is CASRMGTSGSSYNEQFF.

The chain carries TRBV19 and TRBJ2-2; 7 bases fit TRBD1. Trimming cost V 5 bases and J 2 bases; bases outside gene matches: 8. This CDR3 region has 16 residues. CDR1 is LNHDA, CDR2 SQIVND, per germline (reference sequence). CDR3 sequence (DNA): TGTGCCAGTAGTCAGGACAGGTTAGCCAACACCGGGGAGCTGTTTTTT. Translating gives CASSQDRLANTGELFF.

The rearrangement uses TRBV5-5 and TRBJ2-1; D not certain. Between the trimmed V and J ends, which lost 0 bases and 7 bases, there was a span of 17 bases. The V gene's germline CDR1 is SGHKS and CDR2 YYEKEE (reference sequence). The CDR3 extends over 16 amino acids. CDR3 nucleotides: TGTGCCAGCAGCTTGGTAGCCGCTTCGACCGCGAATGAGCAGTTCTTC. Protein sequence: CASSLVAASTANEQFF.

This CDR3 reads CASSLPTSGSGGELFF. The DNA for the CDR3 is TGTGCCAGCAGCTTACCGACTAGCGGGAGCGGCGGGGAGCTGTTTTTT. This chain uses TRBV5-6 with TRBJ2-2, with 12 bases lining up with TRBD2. The J segment lost 7 bases and the V segment lost 2 bases, leaving 6 bases of the junction unmatched. The CDR3 has 16 amino acids. Per germline, CDR1 SGHDT and CDR2 YYEEEE. Complete variable domain (other parts from reference TRBV5-6 and TRBJ2-2): DAGVTQSPTHLIKTRGQQVTLRCSPKSGHDTVSWYQQALGQGPQFIFQYYEEEERQRGNFPDRFSGHQFPNYSSELNVNALLLGDSALYLCASSLPTSGSGGELFFGEGSRLTVL.

The chain uses TRBV11-3 and TRBJ2-1; D remains ambiguous. V lost 2 bases and J 9 bases, leaving 11 bases between the germline ends. CDR3 length: 13 amino acids. Germline CDR1 SGHNT, CDR2 YENEEA. As DNA, the CDR3 is TGTGCCAGCAGCTTACACCATACCAGTGAGCAGTTCTTC. Encoded protein: CASSLHHTSEQFF.